These 5 T cell receptor beta chains came from one sample sequenced in a study of shared clonotypes between healthy human individuals. This table comes from immunoSEQ multiplex PCR, and its TCRdb copy is limited to in-frame clones, with some not included. The sample includes millions of clones, just over 90% of them seen just once. Sequencing was performed on naive CD4+ T cells sorted from blood. Sample subset: CD45RA+ positively selected. These receptors were collected from a man aged 18 to 29 in good health.

The chain links TRBV7-9 to TRBJ2-4; tentatively, D is TRBD1 (6 bases). The V and J ends lost 5 bases and 9 bases respectively, with 14 bases between them. Germline lookup yields CDR1 SEHNR and CDR2 FQNEAQ (reference sequence). This CDR3 is built from 13 residues. CDR3 coding DNA: TGTGCCAGCAGCCCTCGGGACAAAGCCATTCAGTACTTC. Translating it yields CASSPRDKAIQYF.

The genes are TRBV19 and TRBJ1-4; TRBD1 might be the D (6 bases). CDR1 is LNHDA, CDR2 SQIVND, per germline (reference sequence). V was pared by 2 bases and J by 5 bases, with 12 bases between. The CDR3 spans 15 residues. The CDR3 DNA reads as TGTGCCAGTAGTATAACCCGGACAGCGAATGAAAAACTGTTTTTT. It codes for CASSITRTANEKLFF.

The rearrangement links TRBV19 to TRBJ2-7; possibly TRBD1 for D (6 bases). The V gene's germline CDR1 is LNHDA and CDR2 SQIVND (reference sequence). The germline V and J ends were trimmed by 5 bases and 2 bases, with 13 bases remaining between them. The CDR3 has 14 residues. The DNA for the CDR3 is TGTGCCAGTAGTCCACAGACAGGTACCTACGAGCAGTACTTC. Its translation is CASSPQTGTYEQYF. The full variable domain, its missing parts supplied by reference TRBV19 and TRBJ2-7, is DGGITQSPKYLFRKEGQNVTLSCEQNLNHDAMYWYRQDPGQGLRLIYYSQIVNDFQKGDIAEGYSVSREKKESFPLTVTSAQKNPTAFYLCASSPQTGTYEQYFGPGTRLTVT.

The chain has TRBV28 and TRBJ1-6, with D perhaps TRBD1 (6 bases). The CDR3 contains 14 residues. Germline CDR1 and CDR2: MDHEN and SYDVKM. V was pared by 4 bases and J by 9 bases, with 13 bases between. CDR3 sequence (DNA): TGTGCCAGCAGTTCCCCGGACAGCGCTTCACCCCTCCACTTT. Protein: CASSSPDSASPLHF.

The rearrangement joins TRBV5-1 to TRBJ2-5, with D unresolved. Per germline, CDR1 SGHRS and CDR2 YFSETQ. Trimming pared 2 bases from V and 2 bases from J, leaving 7 bases between. CDR3 length: 13 amino acids. CDR3 sequence (DNA): TGCGCCAGCAGCTTCAATTTTCAAGAGACCCAGTACTTC. It translates to CASSFNFQETQYF.